This TCR beta chain is drawn from a study of PD-L1 blockade in urothelial cancer. Across the whole study: Males with bladder-origin urothelial cancer made up about 85% of the roughly 29 patients.

V shed 6 bases and J shed 6 bases, with 13 bases lying between them. CDR1 is MNHEY, CDR2 SMNVEV, per germline (reference sequence). This CDR3 is built from 13 residues. The protocol was immunoSEQ multiplex PCR, while the TCRdb copy is restricted to in-frame clones and leaves out a portion. The sample yields more than 35,000 clones, roughly 90% seen once. This clonotype was obtained from a man between 65 and 85 years old with urothelial cancer. This specimen was PBMCs, taken around atezolizumab (anti-PD-L1) treatment. This chain joins TRBV27 and TRBJ2-3, with D tentatively TRBD2 (6 bases). In DNA, the CDR3 is TGTGCCAGCAGGCGTATACTAGCTGATACGCAGTATTTT. Its translation: CASRRILADTQYF.